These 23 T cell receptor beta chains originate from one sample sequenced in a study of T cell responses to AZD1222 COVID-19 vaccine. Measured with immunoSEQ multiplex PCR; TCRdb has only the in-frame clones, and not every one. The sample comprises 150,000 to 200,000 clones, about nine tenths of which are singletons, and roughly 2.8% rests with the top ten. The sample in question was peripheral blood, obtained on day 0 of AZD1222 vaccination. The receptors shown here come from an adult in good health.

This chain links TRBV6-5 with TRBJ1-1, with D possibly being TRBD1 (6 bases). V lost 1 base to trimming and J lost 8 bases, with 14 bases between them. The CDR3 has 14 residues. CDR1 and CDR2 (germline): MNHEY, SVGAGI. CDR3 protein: CASSYWGREGEAFF. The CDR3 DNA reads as TGTGCCAGCAGTTACTGGGGGCGTGAGGGAGAAGCTTTCTTT.

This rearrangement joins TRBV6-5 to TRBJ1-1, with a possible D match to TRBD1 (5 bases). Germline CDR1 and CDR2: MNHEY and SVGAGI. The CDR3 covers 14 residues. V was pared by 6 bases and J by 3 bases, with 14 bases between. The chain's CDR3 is CASRGRVSDTEAFF. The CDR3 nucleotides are TGTGCCAGCAGGGGGCGCGTTTCGGACACTGAAGCTTTCTTT.

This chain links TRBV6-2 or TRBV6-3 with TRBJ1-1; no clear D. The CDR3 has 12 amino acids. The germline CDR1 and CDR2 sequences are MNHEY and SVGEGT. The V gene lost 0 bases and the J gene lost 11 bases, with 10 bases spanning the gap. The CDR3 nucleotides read TGTGCCAGCAGTTACTCAGAGGTAGGGGCTTTCTTT. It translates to CASSYSEVGAFF.

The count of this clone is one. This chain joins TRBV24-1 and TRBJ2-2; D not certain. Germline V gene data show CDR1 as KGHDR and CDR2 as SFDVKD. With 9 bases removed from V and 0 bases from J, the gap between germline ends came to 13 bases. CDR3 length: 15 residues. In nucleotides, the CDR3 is TGTGCCACCCGCCCCACACCAGCGAACACCGGGGAGCTGTTTTTT. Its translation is CATRPTPANTGELFF.

The CDR3 spells CASSKGPQGNQPQHF. The CDR3 nucleotides read TGTGCCAGCAGTAAAGGGCCGCAGGGCAATCAGCCCCAGCATTTT. The rearrangement links TRBV27 to TRBJ1-5; D is undetermined. This CDR3 comprises 15 residues. Germline lookup yields CDR1 MNHEY and CDR2 SMNVEV (reference sequence). Trimming removed 5 bases at V and 2 bases at J, with 13 bases between.

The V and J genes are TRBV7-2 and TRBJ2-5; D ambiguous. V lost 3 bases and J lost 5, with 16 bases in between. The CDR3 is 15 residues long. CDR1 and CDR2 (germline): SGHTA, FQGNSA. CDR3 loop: CASSFPGRNFETQYF. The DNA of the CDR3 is TGTGCCAGCAGCTTTCCCGGCCGGAATTTTGAGACCCAGTACTTC.

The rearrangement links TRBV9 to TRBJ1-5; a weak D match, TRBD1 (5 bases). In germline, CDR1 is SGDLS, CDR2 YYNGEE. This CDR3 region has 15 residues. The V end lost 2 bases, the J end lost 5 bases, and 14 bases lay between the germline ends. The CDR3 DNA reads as TGTGCCAGCAGCGTCAGTGGAGACAGTTATCAGCCCCAGCATTTT. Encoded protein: CASSVSGDSYQPQHF.

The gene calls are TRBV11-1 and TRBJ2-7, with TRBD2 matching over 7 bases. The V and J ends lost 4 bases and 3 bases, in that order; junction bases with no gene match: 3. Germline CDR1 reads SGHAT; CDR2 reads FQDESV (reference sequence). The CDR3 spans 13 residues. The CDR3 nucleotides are TGTGCCAGCAGCTCCGGGGGGAACTACGAGCAGTACTTC. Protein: CASSSGGNYEQYF. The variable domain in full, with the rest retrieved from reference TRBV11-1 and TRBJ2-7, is EAEVAQSPRYKITEKSQAVAFWCDPISGHATLYWYRQILGQGPELLVQFQDESVVDDSQLPKDRFSAERLKGVDSTLKIQPAELGDSAMYLCASSSGGNYEQYFGPGTRLTVT.

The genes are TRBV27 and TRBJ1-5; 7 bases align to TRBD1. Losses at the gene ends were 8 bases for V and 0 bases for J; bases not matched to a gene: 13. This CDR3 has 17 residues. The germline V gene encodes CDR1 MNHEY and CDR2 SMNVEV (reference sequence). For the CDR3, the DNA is TGTGCCAGCTCCGACCGAGACAGGGAATATAGCAATCAGCCCCAGCATTTT. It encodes CASSDRDREYSNQPQHF.

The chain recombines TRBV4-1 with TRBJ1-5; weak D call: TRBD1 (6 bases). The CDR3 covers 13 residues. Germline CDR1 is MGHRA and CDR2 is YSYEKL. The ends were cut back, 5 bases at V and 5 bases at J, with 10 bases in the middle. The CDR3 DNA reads TGCGCCAGCAGCTTCTCAGGGGATCAGCCCCAGCATTTT. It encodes CASSFSGDQPQHF.

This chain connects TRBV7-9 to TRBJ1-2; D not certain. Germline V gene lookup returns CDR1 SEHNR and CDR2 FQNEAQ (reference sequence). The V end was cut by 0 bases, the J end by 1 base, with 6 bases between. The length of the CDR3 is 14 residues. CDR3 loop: CASSLAPVNYGYTF. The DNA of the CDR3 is TGTGCCAGCAGCTTAGCCCCCGTTAACTATGGCTACACCTTC.

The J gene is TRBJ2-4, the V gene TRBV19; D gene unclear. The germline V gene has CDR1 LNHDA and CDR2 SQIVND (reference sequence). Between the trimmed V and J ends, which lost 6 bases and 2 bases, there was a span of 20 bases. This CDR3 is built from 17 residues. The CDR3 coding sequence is TGTGCCAGTAGCCGAAAGTCCACAAGGAGCCCCAAAAACATTCAGTACTTC. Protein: CASSRKSTRSPKNIQYF.

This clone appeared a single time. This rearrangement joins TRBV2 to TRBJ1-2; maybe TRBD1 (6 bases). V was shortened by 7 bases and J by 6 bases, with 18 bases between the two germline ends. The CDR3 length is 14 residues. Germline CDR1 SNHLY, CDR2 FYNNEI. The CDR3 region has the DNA TGTGCCAGCAACAGAGAGGGGGAAAGAGATGGCTACACCTTC. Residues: CASNREGERDGYTF.

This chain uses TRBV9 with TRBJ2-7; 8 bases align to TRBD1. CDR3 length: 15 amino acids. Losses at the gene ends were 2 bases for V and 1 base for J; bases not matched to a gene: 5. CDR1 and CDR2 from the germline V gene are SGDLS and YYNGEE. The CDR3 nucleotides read TGTGCCAGCAGCGTTGGGGACAGGCTTTCCTACGAGCAGTACTTC. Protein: CASSVGDRLSYEQYF.

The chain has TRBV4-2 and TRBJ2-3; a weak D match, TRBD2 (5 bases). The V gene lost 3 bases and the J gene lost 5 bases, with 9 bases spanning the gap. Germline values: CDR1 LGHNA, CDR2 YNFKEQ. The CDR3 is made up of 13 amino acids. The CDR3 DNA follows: TGTGCCAGCAGCCACCTGGCGGGAGATACGCAGTATTTT. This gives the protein CASSHLAGDTQYF.

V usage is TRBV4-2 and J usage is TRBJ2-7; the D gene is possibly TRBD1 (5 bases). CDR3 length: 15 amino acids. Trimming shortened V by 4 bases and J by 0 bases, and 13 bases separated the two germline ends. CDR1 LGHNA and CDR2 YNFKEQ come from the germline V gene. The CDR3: CASSLRMDTSYEQYF. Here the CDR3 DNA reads TGTGCCAGCAGCCTACGAATGGACACCTCCTACGAGCAGTACTTC.

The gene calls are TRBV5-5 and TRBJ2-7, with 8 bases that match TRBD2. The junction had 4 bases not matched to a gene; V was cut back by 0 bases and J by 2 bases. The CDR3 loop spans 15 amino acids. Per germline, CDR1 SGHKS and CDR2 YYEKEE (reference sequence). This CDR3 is CASSLAGGTAYEQYF. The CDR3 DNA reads TGTGCCAGCAGCTTGGCGGGGGGGACCGCCTACGAGCAGTACTTC.

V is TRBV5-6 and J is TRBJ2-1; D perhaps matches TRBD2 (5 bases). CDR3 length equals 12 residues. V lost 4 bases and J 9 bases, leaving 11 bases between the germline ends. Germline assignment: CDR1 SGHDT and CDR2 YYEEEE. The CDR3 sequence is CASSHGGGEQFF. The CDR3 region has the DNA TGTGCCAGCAGCCACGGAGGAGGTGAGCAGTTCTTC.

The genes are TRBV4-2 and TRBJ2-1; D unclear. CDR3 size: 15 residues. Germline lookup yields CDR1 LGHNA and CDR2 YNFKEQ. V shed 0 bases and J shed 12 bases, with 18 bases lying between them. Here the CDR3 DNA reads TGTGCCAGCAGCCAAGAGGCTAGTGCGGTTGTGGGGCAGTTCTTC. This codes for CASSQEASAVVGQFF.

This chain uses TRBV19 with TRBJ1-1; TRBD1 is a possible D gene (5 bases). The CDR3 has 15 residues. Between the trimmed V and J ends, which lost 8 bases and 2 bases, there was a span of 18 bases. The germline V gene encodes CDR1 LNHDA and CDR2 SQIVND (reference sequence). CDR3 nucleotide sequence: TGTGCCAGTTTTCCGCACGGGACGGTCAACACTGAAGCTTTCTTT. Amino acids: CASFPHGTVNTEAFF.

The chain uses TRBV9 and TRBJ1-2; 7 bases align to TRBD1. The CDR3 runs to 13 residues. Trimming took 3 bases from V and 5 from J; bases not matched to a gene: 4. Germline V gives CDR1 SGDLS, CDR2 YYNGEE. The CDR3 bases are TGTGCCAGCAGCGGGGGACAGTTTTATGGCTACACCTTC. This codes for CASSGGQFYGYTF. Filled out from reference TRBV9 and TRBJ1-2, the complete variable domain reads DSGVTQTPKHLITATGQRVTLRCSPRSGDLSVYWYQQSLDQGLQFLIQYYNGEERAKGNILERFSAQQFPDLHSELNLSSLELGDSALYFCASSGGQFYGYTFGSGTRLTVV.

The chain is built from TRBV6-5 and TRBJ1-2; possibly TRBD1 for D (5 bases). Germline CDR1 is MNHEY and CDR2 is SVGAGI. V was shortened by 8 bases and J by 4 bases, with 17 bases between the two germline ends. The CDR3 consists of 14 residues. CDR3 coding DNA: TGTGCCAGCGGGTCGACCGGGGGGTCCTATGGCTACACCTTC. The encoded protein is CASGSTGGSYGYTF.

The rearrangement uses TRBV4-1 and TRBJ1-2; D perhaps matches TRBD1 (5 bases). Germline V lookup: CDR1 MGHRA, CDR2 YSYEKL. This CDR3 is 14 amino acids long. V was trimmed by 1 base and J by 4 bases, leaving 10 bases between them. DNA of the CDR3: TGCGCCAGCAGCCAAGTTGGGGGAGTCTATGGCTACACCTTC. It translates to CASSQVGGVYGYTF.